Listed here is a single T cell receptor (beta chain). This clone was seen only once. It has no known antigen specificity. No per-base quality is available; no much larger clone lies one base away. The time point label here, explained by the study, means: baseline before first vaccination. The vaccinee samples were drawn from two UK trials, COV001 and COV002, one of which was a single-blind randomized controlled phase 2/3 trial testing AZD1222 (ChAdOx1 nCoV-19) in healthy adults. Trial participant PBMC samples were collected at day 0 and day 28 after the second dose for TCRbeta chain sequencing. The source of the sample is a study of T cell responses to AZD1222 COVID-19 vaccine (dated by TCRdb to the early 2020s). Some background on the complete study: AZD1222 recipients whose second dose came at about 4 weeks and those whose second dose came at about 12 weeks were combined into one group, since spike-specific TCR depth and breadth did not differ between the two schedules. Trial participants were enrolled by age into 18-55, 56-69 and 70-plus year subgroups, with roughly 160, 29 and 62 TCR-sequenced participants respectively. TCR sequencing was performed for approximately 240 trial participants, of whom some 200 were given two doses of AZD1222 and about 25 were given two doses of MenACWY control vaccine. On the study overall, not on this receptor specifically: Conclusions about previously exposed vaccinees are limited because only a handful of AZD1222 recipients were SARS-CoV-2 seropositive at baseline. Epitopes outside the regions mutated in the B.1.351 and B.1.1.7 variants were reportedly recognized by nearly half of the unique spike-specific TCRs. Because no day 14 peak-response samples were available, repertoires were characterized only after the peak T cell response. A significant rise in spike-specific TCR breadth and depth was observed after two AZD1222 doses relative to day 0 and relative to MenACWY recipients. The 56-69-year group was small, and its depth increase did not reach significance, likely because of low power. Participants were mostly white British and included more females than males, and it was suggested by the authors that clonal diversity may have been underestimated. The whole spike protein was spanned by vaccine-associated CD4 TCRs, and dominant responses were seen in regions 160-218 and 743-854.

The CDR3 regions of human TCRbeta chains were analyzed by immunosequencing. Per the source publication's procedure: Repertoire TCRs were matched against a reference library of SARS-CoV-2-specific TCRs generated with the MIRA antigen-specificity platform. Breadth was defined as the fraction of unique TCRs that were SARS-CoV-2-associated, and depth was defined as the fraction of total T cells that were SARS-CoV-2-associated. Each spike-specific TCR was assigned to its reactive spike region and to a CD4 or CD8 class using the MIRA data. Log10-transformed breadth and depth values were compared by one-way ANOVA with Sidak's multiple comparisons tests. The immuneACCESS repertoire file appears here via TCRdb, limited to in-frame rearrangements. These files lack a portion of the clones; in checked studies, under half of the deficit traces to unresolved V genes, and the cause of the others is not known. That table supplies the V and J calls and clone size; D and trimming were determined from the DNA. The sample contains around 85,000 clones, 86% of them found a single time. The ten largest clonotypes hold about 6% of the sample.

CDR1 and CDR2, looked up from the germline V gene, are SGHRS and YFSETQ. V and J are truncated by 4 bases and 0 bases respectively, leaving an intervening sequence of 7 bases. CDR3 length: 13 amino acids, cysteine to phenylalanine. Just CDR3 DNA is preserved here, 39 bases in frame from base 1. The sequence links TRBV5-1 to TRBJ1-1; too little of a D gene remains to name it. Sample: peripheral blood, taken on day 0 of AZD1222 vaccination. This receptor was identified in an adult in good health. CDR3 region: CASSPDLNTEAFF. The bases are TGCGCCAGCAGCCCGGACCTGAACACTGAAGCTTTCTTT.